This record looks at one T cell receptor beta chain sequence and its context. What it binds is not known. The unique tags termed UMIs, each holding a 6-nucleotide sample barcode, were added by means of template switching. Nested amplification of TCRalpha and TCRbeta cDNA involved two PCRs of around 15 and 10 cycles. TCRdb reprocessed the 5' RACE reads, with one entry per CDR3 protein and no DNA. The table gives about 210,000 distinct CDR3 sequences; the top ten clones make up around 1.5% of it. The record originates from a study of monozygotic twins with inflammatory bowel disease. Overall study findings and caveats: TCRbeta diversity (inverse Simpson) was lower in IBD patients than in healthy co-twins.

The CDR3 is made up of 15 amino acids. Germline V CDR1 and CDR2: SGHRS, YFSETQ. Whole-blood total RNA was extracted without T cell sorting. The specimen sequenced was blood. J is TRBJ1-1 and V is TRBV5-1; TCRdb's D call, TRBD1, is unchecked because there is no DNA. The receptor's source is a human donor with ulcerative colitis or Crohn's disease, or a healthy co-twin of an affected twin (not recorded which). The CDR3 loop is CASSHGDRVGTEAFF.